This passage covers 32 T cell receptor beta chains from one sample sequenced in a study of metastatic and nonmetastatic thyroid tumors. Thyroid surgery was performed in patients who had received no treatment beforehand. TCRdb re-analyzed the PCR reads using MiXCR. In the table there are tens of thousands of clones, 36% of which are singletons. The sample taken for sequencing was blood. The receptors come from a male donor with papillary thyroid cancer or a benign thyroid nodule (not recorded which). Some clones in this sample may be carry-over from other donors' samples.

This clone was counted between two and nine times. This CDR3 reads CASSITSSVSYEQYF. CDR3 sequence (DNA): TGTGCCAGTAGTATCACTTCTAGCGTATCCTACGAGCAGTACTTC. V usage is TRBV19 and J usage is TRBJ2-7, with D maybe TRBD2 (6 bases). V gave up 3 bases and J gave up 1 base, with 13 bases separating them. The CDR3 length is 15 residues. Germline V gives CDR1 LNHDA, CDR2 SQIVND (reference sequence).

This chain connects TRBV4-1 to TRBJ2-1, with D perhaps matching TRBD1 or TRBD2 (5 bases each). This CDR3 has 13 residues. Germline V lookup: CDR1 MGHRA, CDR2 YSYEKL. V gave up 0 bases and J gave up 10 bases, with 10 bases separating them. The CDR3 protein is CASSQDRWGEQFF. The CDR3 DNA is TGCGCCAGCAGCCAAGATCGGTGGGGGGAGCAGTTCTTC.

The gene calls are TRBV20-1 and TRBJ1-1; TRBD1 aligns across 12 bases. The CDR3 is 13 amino acids. CDR1 DFQATT and CDR2 SNEGSKA come from the germline V gene (reference sequence). Losses at the gene ends were 1 base for V and 11 bases for J; bases not matched to a gene: 5. The CDR3 DNA reads as TGCAGTGCTAGAGCTGGGGACAGGGGGCAGGCTTTCTTT. It codes for CSARAGDRGQAFF.

The chain joins TRBV11-2 to TRBJ1-2, with 9 bases identical to TRBD1. The CDR3 consists of 14 residues. V lost 4 bases and J lost 12; bases outside the gene matches: 12. Germline V lookup: CDR1 SGHAT, CDR2 FQNNGV. DNA for the CDR3: TGTGCCAGCAGCTACGGTCCCGGGACAGGGATGGACACCTTC. This gives the protein CASSYGPGTGMDTF.

The chain links TRBV20-1 to TRBJ2-3, with TRBD2 matching over 9 bases. The V gene's germline CDR1 is DFQATT and CDR2 SNEGSKA (reference sequence). This CDR3 is 15 amino acids long. Germline trimming cut 6 bases from V and 5 bases from J; bases unmatched to any gene: 12. The CDR3, as DNA: TGCAGTGCCGAACCGGAGCTAGCGGGGTTAGATACGCAGTATTTT. Translated: CSAEPELAGLDTQYF.

The gene calls are TRBV27 and TRBJ2-5, with 10 bases that match TRBD2. The CDR3 contains 15 residues. Germline lookup yields CDR1 MNHEY and CDR2 SMNVEV (reference sequence). The V and J ends lost 3 bases and 4 bases, in that order; junction bases with no gene match: 5. CDR3 residues: CASSFGLAEGETQYF. The DNA of the CDR3 is TGTGCCAGCAGTTTCGGACTAGCGGAGGGAGAGACCCAGTACTTC.

There are many counts of this clone. The rearrangement uses TRBV24-1 and TRBJ2-7, with D perhaps matching TRBD1 (8 bases). The V end lost 4 bases, the J end lost 7 bases, and 13 bases lay between the germline ends. In germline, CDR1 is KGHDR, CDR2 SFDVKD. The CDR3 is 13 amino acids. The CDR3 loop is CATSETQGGEQYF. CDR3 sequence (DNA): TGTGCCACCAGTGAAACACAGGGGGGGGAGCAGTACTTC.

This chain uses TRBV6-2 or TRBV6-3 with TRBJ1-1; weak D call: TRBD1 (5 bases). Trimming pared 2 bases from V and 1 base from J, leaving 8 bases between. Germline loops: CDR1 MNHEY, CDR2 SVGEGT. The CDR3 length is 14 residues. The CDR3: CASSYPTGNTEAFF. The CDR3 DNA sequence: TGTGCCAGCAGTTACCCCACAGGGAACACTGAAGCTTTCTTT.

This clone has only a few counts. The CDR3 spells CSARARSVKDSPLHF. The CDR3 nucleotides read TGCAGTGCTAGAGCCAGATCGGTTAAGGATTCACCCCTCCACTTT. This rearrangement joins TRBV20-1 to TRBJ1-6; D not certain. V was trimmed by 1 base and J by 8 bases, leaving 15 bases between them. The CDR3 sequence is 15 residues long. Germline assignment: CDR1 DFQATT and CDR2 SNEGSKA (reference sequence).

V is TRBV30 and J is TRBJ2-3; D is perhaps TRBD2 (7 bases). The CDR3 is 15 amino acids. Germline CDR1 GTSNPN, CDR2 SVGIG (reference sequence). Deletions cut 3 bases from V and 2 bases from J, with 15 bases between. The CDR3 here is CAWSAGGLYTDTQYF. CDR3 DNA sequence: TGTGCCTGGAGCGCCGGGGGGCTGTACACAGATACGCAGTATTTT.

A single count supports this clone. The chain employs TRBV5-8 and TRBJ1-2; D gene ambiguous. The CDR3 covers 13 residues. In germline, CDR1 is SGHTS, CDR2 YDEGEE. Trimming removed 0 bases at V and 3 bases at J, with 6 bases between. The CDR3 DNA reads TGTGCCAGCAGCTTGGGGAGAGACTATGGCTACACCTTC. This codes for CASSLGRDYGYTF.

At least ten counts were recorded for this clone. The chain is built from TRBV7-9 and TRBJ2-7; no firm D call. The ends were cut back, 5 bases at V and 6 bases at J, with 8 bases in the middle. CDR1 and CDR2 (germline): SEHNR, FQNEAQ (reference sequence). The CDR3 totals 11 residues. In DNA form, the CDR3 reads TGTGCCAGCAGCCAGACCGGCGAGCAGTACTTC. Protein sequence: CASSQTGEQYF.

V gene TRBV18 combines with J gene TRBJ2-5, with D hard to call. This CDR3 has 14 residues. V dropped 1 base and J dropped 0 bases, with 6 bases sitting between them. CDR1 and CDR2 (germline): KGHSH, LQKENI. The chain's CDR3 is CASSPLRHQETQYF. DNA for the CDR3: TGTGCCAGCTCACCACTTCGACACCAAGAGACCCAGTACTTC.

This clone is termed medium-sized. The gene calls are TRBV6-1 and TRBJ2-7, with 9 bases lining up with TRBD1. The CDR3 has 15 amino acids. The V gene end was trimmed by 6 bases and the J gene end by 4 bases; junction bases not matched to a gene: 10. Germline lookup yields CDR1 MNHNS and CDR2 SASEGT. This CDR3 is CASSPGQGWEYEQYF. Written as DNA, the CDR3 is TGTGCCAGCAGCCCCGGACAGGGGTGGGAGTACGAGCAGTACTTC.

This clone was seen only a few times. The chain carries TRBV6-1 and TRBJ2-4; 10 bases line up with TRBD1. Trimming cost V 3 bases and J 8 bases; bases outside gene matches: 4. Germline V gene data show CDR1 as MNHNS and CDR2 as SASEGT. CDR3 size: 14 residues. The CDR3 region is CASSEGTGVDIQYF. CDR3 nucleotides: TGTGCCAGCAGTGAGGGGACAGGGGTGGACATTCAGTACTTC.

This clone is judged medium-sized (0.01 to 0.1%). The chain joins TRBV5-1 to TRBJ2-2; D remains ambiguous. This CDR3 spans 14 amino acids. CDR1 and CDR2 (germline): SGHRS, YFSETQ. The V gene lost 4 bases and the J gene lost 4 bases, with 11 bases spanning the gap. DNA for the CDR3: TGCGCCAGCAGCATTACCCAGAGCACCGGGGAGCTGTTTTTT. This gives the protein CASSITQSTGELFF.

In this sample, this clone is medium-sized. This chain links TRBV24-1 with TRBJ2-3; no reliable D call. Germline V gives CDR1 KGHDR, CDR2 SFDVKD. This CDR3 has 13 residues. Trimming took 3 bases from V and 2 from J, leaving 5 bases between them. In DNA form, the CDR3 reads TGTGCCACCAGTGATGCAACCACAGATACGCAGTATTTT. Amino acid sequence: CATSDATTDTQYF.

A single count supports this clone. The chain couples TRBV5-1 to TRBJ1-3; possibly TRBD1 for D (5 bases). V lost 2 bases, J lost 0 bases, and 12 bases lay in between. Germline CDR1 and CDR2: SGHRS and YFSETQ. This CDR3 is 16 amino acids long. The CDR3 sequence is CASSLKGPSSGNTIYF. CDR3 DNA sequence: TGCGCCAGCAGCTTAAAGGGGCCGAGCTCTGGAAACACCATATATTTT.

V gene TRBV20-1 combines with J gene TRBJ2-5; 9 bases match TRBD2. Germline trimming cut 5 bases from V and 1 base from J; bases unmatched to any gene: 14. CDR3 length: 17 amino acids. Germline values: CDR1 DFQATT, CDR2 SNEGSKA (reference sequence). The CDR3, as DNA: TGCAGTGCTTACAGTCAATTTAGCGGGAGCACCCAAGAGACCCAGTACTTC. It specifies CSAYSQFSGSTQETQYF.

This clone turned up a few times. This chain connects TRBV11-3 to TRBJ2-7; TRBD1 matches 10 bases. J gave up 0 bases and V 5 bases, and 4 bases lay outside the gene matches. Germline V lookup: CDR1 SGHNT, CDR2 YENEEA. The CDR3 totals 15 residues. CDR3 protein: CASSQGQGSSYEQYF. The CDR3 coding sequence is TGTGCCAGCAGCCAGGGACAGGGGAGCTCCTACGAGCAGTACTTC.

In its sample, this clone was seen many times. J is TRBJ2-7 and V is TRBV18; 7 nucleotides align to TRBD2. CDR1 KGHSH and CDR2 LQKENI come from the germline V gene. Trimming removed 6 bases from V and 1 base from J; junction bases left unmatched: 6. The CDR3 is 14 amino acids. CDR3: CASSLAGYSYEQYF. The CDR3, as DNA: TGTGCCAGCTCGTTAGCGGGCTATTCCTACGAGCAGTACTTC. The entire variable domain, with the rest obtained from reference TRBV18 and TRBJ2-7, is as follows: NAGVMQNPRHLVRRRGQEARLRCSPMKGHSHVYWYRQLPEEGLKFMVYLQKENIIDESGMPKERFSAEFPKEGPSILRIQQVVRGDSAAYFCASSLAGYSYEQYFGPGTRLTVT.

This clone has a count of ten or more. No conserved phenylalanine or tryptophan ends this CDR3, so it is likely a read error. DNA for the CDR3: TGTGCCAGCAGTTCTAGCGGACACTACAATGAGCAGTTCGTC. It yields the protein CASSSSGHYNEQFV. The gene calls are TRBV12-3 or TRBV12-4 and TRBJ2-1; the match to TRBD2 covers 7 bases. After removal of 4 bases from V and 3 bases from J, the junction contained 3 bases not matched to a gene. The CDR3 covers 14 residues.

By proportion, this clone is medium-sized. The J gene is TRBJ2-1, the V gene TRBV20-1, with 11 positions matching TRBD2. CDR1 and CDR2 (germline): DFQATT, SNEGSKA (reference sequence). The ends lost 0 bases at V and 6 bases at J; junction bases unmatched: 4. The CDR3 has 15 residues. The CDR3 sequence is CSARDYSGRGNEQFF. The DNA for the CDR3 is TGCAGTGCTAGAGATTATAGCGGGAGGGGCAATGAGCAGTTCTTC.

The sample holds many counts of this clone. V is TRBV14 and J is TRBJ2-4; D remains unclear. The germline gives CDR1 SGHDN, CDR2 FVKESK. The CDR3 consists of 16 residues. Trimming took off 1 base at V and 4 bases at J, with 14 bases between the two ends. In DNA, the CDR3 is TGTGCCAGCAGCCAAGCTGCCCAGTTGGGGAAAAACATTCAGTACTTC. This codes for CASSQAAQLGKNIQYF.

V gene TRBV4-1 combines with J gene TRBJ2-2, with 10 bases that match TRBD2. This CDR3 spans 19 amino acids. Germline CDR1 is MGHRA and CDR2 is YSYEKL. Unmatched junction bases numbered 16, after V lost 4 bases and J lost 5 bases. CDR3 protein: CASSRGFSSGSMGTGELFF. CDR3 nucleotides: TGCGCCAGCAGCCGGGGGTTCTCTAGCGGGAGTATGGGGACCGGGGAGCTGTTTTTT.

Within the sample, this clone is medium-sized (0.01 to 0.1%). The rearrangement uses TRBV5-5 and TRBJ2-6, with a possible D match to TRBD1 (6 bases). Germline assignment: CDR1 SGHKS and CDR2 YYEKEE (reference sequence). The CDR3 consists of 17 residues. Trimming cost V 1 base and J 3 bases, with 14 bases left between them. Here the CDR3 reads CASSLPLRGGGANVLTF. In DNA, the CDR3 is TGTGCCAGCAGCTTGCCGCTCAGGGGTGGTGGGGCCAACGTCCTGACTTTC.

CDR3 residues: CASSIGGTGREPQHF. CDR3 nucleotides: TGTGCCAGTAGTATAGGAGGGACAGGGAGAGAGCCCCAGCATTTT. The chain joins TRBV19 to TRBJ1-5; 9 nucleotides match TRBD1. Germline V gene sequence: CDR1 LNHDA, CDR2 SQIVND (reference sequence). This CDR3 has 15 amino acids. Losses at the gene ends were 1 base for V and 8 bases for J; bases not matched to a gene: 6.

This sequence joins TRBV12-3 or TRBV12-4 and TRBJ1-4; D not resolved. With 9 bases removed from V and 5 bases from J, the gap between germline ends came to 13 bases. This CDR3 has 13 residues. The CDR3 loop is CARSLSLNEKLFF. CDR3 nucleotide sequence: TGTGCCAGAAGCCTTTCTCTAAATGAAAAACTGTTTTTT.

This clone has ten or more counts. The genes are TRBV3-1 and TRBJ2-5; D unresolved. CDR3 length: 13 amino acids. Trimming left V 4 bases short and J 0 bases short, with 6 bases between. Germline V gives CDR1 LGHDT, CDR2 YNNKEL (reference sequence). CDR3 in amino acids: CASSRAYQETQYF. The CDR3 nucleotides read TGTGCCAGCAGCCGTGCGTACCAAGAGACCCAGTACTTC.

Comments on this clone: Compared with germline, one end of the junction differs, possibly owing to a read error. V is TRBV3-1 and J is TRBJ2-2; 9 bases are shared with TRBD1. The CDR3 contains 14 residues. The V gene's germline CDR1 is LGHDT and CDR2 YNNKEL (reference sequence). The CDR3: CASTGTGCTWELFF. In nucleotides, the CDR3 is TGTGCCAGCACCGGGACAGGGTGCACCTGGGAGCTGTTTTTT. Based on the CDR3 plus reference TRBV3-1 and TRBJ2-2, the full variable domain is DTAVSQTPKYLVTQMGNDKSIKCEQNLGHDTMYWYKQDSKKFLKIMFSYNNKELIINETVPNRFSPKSPDKAHLNLHINSLELGDSAVYFCASTGTGCTWELFFGEGSRLTVL.

The chain uses TRBV7-2 and TRBJ2-7; 9 bases match TRBD1. The CDR3 extends over 15 amino acids. V trimming: 4 bases; J trimming: 1 base; junction bases outside the gene matches: 5. Germline V gene lookup returns CDR1 SGHTA and CDR2 FQGNSA. The CDR3 DNA reads TGTGCCAGCAGCTCCGAGACAGGGGGTTCCTACGAGCAGTACTTC. It specifies CASSSETGGSYEQYF.

This clone is labeled medium-sized (0.01 to 0.1%). CDR3 bases: TGCAGTGCTAGAGATCTACTAGCGGGAGTAACAGAGGCCTACACCGGGGAGCTGTTTTTT. Its protein is CSARDLLAGVTEAYTGELFF. The V and J genes are TRBV20-1 and TRBJ2-2, with 11 bases lining up with TRBD2. J was trimmed by 3 bases and V by 0 bases; bases with no gene match: 15. This CDR3 is built from 20 residues. Germline V gives CDR1 DFQATT, CDR2 SNEGSKA (reference sequence).